A selection of T cell receptor beta chains follows, all from one sample in a study of blood T cell repertoires in COVID-19. Produced via immunoSEQ multiplex PCR; TCRdb's table is partial and in-frame only. The top ten hold around 13% of the sample, which has 130,000 to 150,000 clones, more than 65% seen once. Sequencing was carried out using peripheral blood. The source is a man older than 75 with acute or convalescent COVID-19. The CDR3 runs from the conserved cysteine through the conserved F or W. The order of the fields is V gene, D gene, CDR3 length, clone size, J gene, CDR3 protein, CDR3 DNA. A D gene is named only where the DNA matches it firmly. The listing skips clone size in some rows; elsewhere it reads once, few, many or a size class.

TRBV2	-	15	-	TRBJ2-5	CARTGSQGIAETQYF	TGTGCCCGCACTGGGTCTCAGGGTATCGCAGAGACCCAGTACTTC
TRBV7-2	-	15	-	TRBJ2-2	CASSPSTGLTGELFF	TGTGCCAGCAGCCCCTCGACAGGTTTGACCGGGGAGCTGTTTTTT
TRBV4-1	TRBD2	15	-	TRBJ2-7	CASSFSGTSGDEQYF	TGCGCCAGCAGCTTCTCCGGGACTAGCGGGGACGAGCAGTACTTC
TRBV11-3	TRBD1	16	many	TRBJ2-2	CASSLGGQGNTGELFF	TGTGCCAGCAGCTTGGGGGGACAGGGGAACACCGGGGAGCTGTTTTTT
TRBV6-5	TRBD1	15	-	TRBJ2-7	CASSTSGGELYEQYF	TGTGCCAGCAGTACCTCAGGGGGCGAACTCTACGAGCAGTACTTC
TRBV10-3	TRBD1	15	-	TRBJ1-2	CAISELTGGIYGYTF	TGTGCCATCAGTGAGTTAACAGGGGGCATCTATGGCTACACCTTC
TRBV13	-	12	-	TRBJ2-3	CASSLWTDTQYF	TGTGCCAGCAGCCTATGGACAGATACGCAGTATTTT
TRBV18	TRBD1	13	-	TRBJ1-1	CASSDRMNTEAFF	TGTGCCAGCTCGGACAGGATGAACACTGAAGCTTTCTTT
TRBV7-9	-	12	-	TRBJ1-1	CASSPRGNEAFF	TGTGCCAGCAGTCCCAGGGGAAATGAAGCTTTCTTT
TRBV5-1	-	13	-	TRBJ1-2	CASSLDGTYGYTF	TGCGCCAGCAGCTTGGACGGTACCTATGGCTACACCTTC